The entry that follows covers one TCR beta chain sequence. This sample is part of a study of blood T cell repertoires in COVID-19. Study background: Acute and convalescent COVID-19 samples came from the United States, Italy and Spain. The analysed material was cDNA or gDNA that came from T cells, B-cell-depleted T cells, or PBMCs.

Per the authors' pipeline: Reference gene primer amplification gave estimated nucleated cell counts. Data came from immunoSEQ multiplex PCR; TCRdb stores just in-frame clones and leaves some out. V and J calls and clone size are given by that table; D and trimming were obtained from the DNA. This sample has approximately 250,000 clones, with 85% found just once. The germline V and J ends were trimmed by 5 bases and 3 bases, with 17 bases remaining between them. The CDR3 length is 16 residues. Germline-derived CDR1 and CDR2 are SGHAT and FQDESV (reference sequence). The TCR originated in a woman aged 60-75 years with active or convalescent COVID-19. The rearrangement joins TRBV11-1 to TRBJ1-5; D possibly corresponds to TRBD1 (5 bases). The sample consisted of peripheral blood. In DNA form, the CDR3 reads TGTGCCAGCAGCCCCAGCCAGGGCCCACTCAATCAGCCCCAGCATTTT. Translation gives CASSPSQGPLNQPQHF.